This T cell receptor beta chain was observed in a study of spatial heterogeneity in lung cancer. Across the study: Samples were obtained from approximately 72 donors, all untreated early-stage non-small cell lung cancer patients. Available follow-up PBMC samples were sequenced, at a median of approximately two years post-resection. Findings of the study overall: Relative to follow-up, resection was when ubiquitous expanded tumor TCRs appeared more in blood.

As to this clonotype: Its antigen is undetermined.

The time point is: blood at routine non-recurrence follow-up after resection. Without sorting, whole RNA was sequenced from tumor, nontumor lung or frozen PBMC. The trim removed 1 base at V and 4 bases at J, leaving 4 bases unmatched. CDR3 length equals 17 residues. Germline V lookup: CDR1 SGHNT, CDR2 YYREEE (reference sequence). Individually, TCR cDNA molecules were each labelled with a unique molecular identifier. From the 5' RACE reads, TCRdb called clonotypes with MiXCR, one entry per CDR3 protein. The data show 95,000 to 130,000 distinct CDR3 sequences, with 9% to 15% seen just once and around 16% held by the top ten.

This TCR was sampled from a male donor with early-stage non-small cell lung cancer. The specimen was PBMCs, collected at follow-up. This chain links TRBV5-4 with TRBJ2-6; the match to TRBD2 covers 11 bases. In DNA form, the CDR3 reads TGTGCCAGCAGCTTGATAGCGGGGGGGCGAGGGGCCAACGTCCTGACTTTC. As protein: CASSLIAGGRGANVLTF.